This T cell receptor beta chain was captured by sequencing in a study of OX40 agonist ivuxolimab in advanced cancers. Across the whole study: A history of anti-PD-1, anti-PD-L1 or anti-CTLA-4 therapy was acceptable, and more than 30% had some. Regarding the study as a whole: Blood T cells, both CD4+ and CD8+, expanded clonally by week 6 at 0.1 to 3.0 mg/kg. Relative to CD4+ cells, CD8+ T cells on average had more expanded clones.

At cycle 4 day 1, cycle 7 day 1, and baseline, blood was sampled. Only in-frame clones appear in the TCRdb table, and some are missing; sequencing was by immunoSEQ multiplex PCR. The sample carries around 50,000 clones, approximately 94% recorded once. Comment on this clone: Antigen specificity is unknown.

The CDR3 has 17 residues. The V segment lost 3 bases and the J segment 6 bases; nucleotides outside the gene matches: 12. Germline loops: CDR1 SGDLS, CDR2 YYNGEE. The clonotype originates from an adult with an advanced solid tumor such as melanoma, head and neck, liver or kidney cancer. This chain joins TRBV9 and TRBJ2-4; 10 positions match TRBD1. The material sequenced was CD4+ or CD8+ T cells sorted from blood, taken in a trial of the OX40 agonist ivuxolimab. The CDR3 nucleotides are TGTGCCAGCAGCGAGGGAGTGACAGGGGGCCTACTAAACATTCAGTACTTC. Translation: CASSEGVTGGLLNIQYF.